Each of the 15 T cell receptor beta chains below was sequenced from the same sample in a study of OX40 agonist ivuxolimab in advanced cancers. Using immunoSEQ multiplex PCR, the repertoire was profiled, and TCRdb retains in-frame clones only, with some absent. The data show about 62,000 clones, with approximately 85% seen just once and about a tenth held by the top ten. Specimen: CD4+ or CD8+ T cells sorted from blood, collected in a trial of the OX40 agonist ivuxolimab. These TCRs come from an adult with an advanced solid tumor such as melanoma, head and neck, liver or kidney cancer.

About this clone itself: Germline and junction disagree at one end, which may indicate a read error. This chain joins TRBV6-5 and TRBJ2-1; D gene ambiguous. The CDR3 has 14 residues. In germline, CDR1 is MNHEY, CDR2 SVGAGI. The CDR3 DNA reads as TGTGCCAGCAGTGACTCTTGGACCACGGATGAGCAGTTCTTC. It specifies CASSDSWTTDEQFF.

This sequence joins TRBV11-1 and TRBJ1-1; D is possibly TRBD1 (5 bases). The V and J ends lost 5 bases and 11 bases respectively, with 15 bases between them. Germline V lookup: CDR1 SGHAT, CDR2 FQDESV (reference sequence). There are 12 residues in the CDR3. CDR3 residues: CASSLRDRTAFF. CDR3 DNA: TGTGCCAGCAGCCTGAGGGACCGGACGGCTTTCTTT.

The chain uses TRBV19 and TRBJ1-1, with D possibly being TRBD1 (6 bases). CDR1 and CDR2 (germline): LNHDA, SQIVND (reference sequence). This CDR3 has 14 residues. V was clipped by 3 bases and J by 5 bases, with 13 bases between them. The CDR3 spells CASSIGRGGTEAFF. CDR3 nucleotide sequence: TGTGCCAGTAGTATTGGCAGGGGAGGTACTGAAGCTTTCTTT. Combining the CDR3 with reference TRBV19 and TRBJ1-1 gives the whole variable domain DGGITQSPKYLFRKEGQNVTLSCEQNLNHDAMYWYRQDPGQGLRLIYYSQIVNDFQKGDIAEGYSVSREKKESFPLTVTSAQKNPTAFYLCASSIGRGGTEAFFGQGTRLTVV.

The chain joins TRBV14 to TRBJ2-1; D gene ambiguous. Germline V gene lookup returns CDR1 SGHDN and CDR2 FVKESK. Trimming pared 4 bases from V and 9 bases from J, leaving 19 bases between. The CDR3 is made up of 15 amino acids. CDR3 sequence reads: CASSPRLEVPAEQFF. Written as DNA, the CDR3 is TGTGCCAGCAGCCCACGCCTAGAGGTCCCTGCTGAGCAGTTCTTC. The complete variable domain, with remaining parts taken from reference TRBV14 and TRBJ2-1, reads EAGVTQFPSHSVIEKGQTVTLRCDPISGHDNLYWYRRVMGKEIKFLLHFVKESKQDESGMPNNRFLAERTGGTYSTLKVQPAELEDSGVYFCASSPRLEVPAEQFFGPGTRLTVL.

This clone was seen more than once but under ten times. V gene TRBV7-2 combines with J gene TRBJ1-3; D not resolved. The CDR3 runs 13 residues. Germline CDR1 SGHTA, CDR2 FQGNSA. Between the trimmed V and J ends, which lost 1 base and 3 bases, there was a span of 4 bases. CDR3 loop: CASSLGHGNTIYF. CDR3 DNA: TGTGCCAGCAGCTTAGGGCATGGAAACACCATATATTTT.

Note on this clone: The germline gene is not matched at one end of the junction; a read error may be the cause. V gene TRBV19 combines with J gene TRBJ2-6; 11 bases line up with TRBD1. Germline V lookup: CDR1 LNHDA, CDR2 SQIVND (reference sequence). CDR3 length: 15 residues. In DNA form, the CDR3 reads TGTGCCAGTAGTATATCGGGACAGGGGGTCAACGTCCTGACTTTC. Amino acid sequence: CASSISGQGVNVLTF. The variable domain in full, completed from reference TRBV19 and TRBJ2-6, reads DGGITQSPKYLFRKEGQNVTLSCEQNLNHDAMYWYRQDPGQGLRLIYYSQIVNDFQKGDIAEGYSVSREKKESFPLTVTSAQKNPTAFYLCASSISGQGVNVLTFGAGSRLTVL.

The rearrangement joins TRBV7-9 to TRBJ1-6; D is unresolved. CDR3 length: 16 residues. V dropped 3 bases and J dropped 5 bases, with 14 bases sitting between them. Germline CDR1 and CDR2: SEHNR and FQNEAQ (reference sequence). CDR3 residues: CASSFREGSDNSPLHF. The CDR3 DNA sequence: TGTGCCAGCAGCTTTAGAGAGGGCAGTGATAATTCACCCCTCCACTTT.

Concerning this clone itself: At one boundary the junction diverges from the germline segment, which might be a read error. This chain uses TRBV4-1 with TRBJ2-7, with D tentatively TRBD2 (6 bases). Germline CDR1 is MGHRA and CDR2 is YSYEKL. The CDR3 is made up of 14 amino acids. In DNA form, the CDR3 reads TGTGCCAGCAGCCTCGGGGGAGGTGGAAACGAGCAGTACTTC. Encoded protein: CASSLGGGGNEQYF.

The rearrangement joins TRBV7-9 to TRBJ2-7; D might be TRBD2 (6 bases). The length of the CDR3 is 15 residues. Germline CDR1 reads SEHNR; CDR2 reads FQNEAQ (reference sequence). The V end lost 4 bases, the J end lost 2 bases, and 15 bases lay between the germline ends. As DNA, the CDR3 is TGTGCCAGCAGCTCACCGACTAGGGCACCCTACGAGCAGTACTTC. It codes for CASSSPTRAPYEQYF.

A note on this clone: A much bigger clone sits one base away, suggesting this may be a read error. The DNA of the CDR3 is TGTGCCAGCAGCTTAGGTACTCTGTCGTGGGAGACCCGGTACTTC. This translates into CASSLGTLSWETRYF. This sequence joins TRBV7-9 and TRBJ2-5; weak D call: TRBD2 (5 bases). Germline values: CDR1 SEHNR, CDR2 FQNEAQ (reference sequence). The CDR3 consists of 15 residues.

This clone was seen a few times. This chain uses TRBV19 with TRBJ2-5; D is undetermined. Germline V gives CDR1 LNHDA, CDR2 SQIVND (reference sequence). The CDR3 is 15 residues long. V was clipped by 7 bases and J by 4 bases, with 19 bases between them. CDR3 sequence: CASKSSLTNRETQYF. The CDR3 DNA sequence: TGTGCCAGTAAAAGTAGTCTAACTAACCGAGAGACCCAGTACTTC.

V gene TRBV9 combines with J gene TRBJ2-6; 7 bases agree with TRBD1. The trim removed 5 bases at V and 4 bases at J, leaving 3 bases unmatched. Germline values: CDR1 SGDLS, CDR2 YYNGEE. The CDR3 length is 14 residues. The CDR3 is CASRTGTGANVLTF. The DNA of the CDR3 is TGTGCCAGCAGGACAGGGACCGGGGCCAACGTCCTGACTTTC. The full variable domain, rest sourced from reference TRBV9 and TRBJ2-6, is DSGVTQTPKHLITATGQRVTLRCSPRSGDLSVYWYQQSLDQGLQFLIQYYNGEERAKGNILERFSAQQFPDLHSELNLSSLELGDSALYFCASRTGTGANVLTFGAGSRLTVL.

The rearrangement uses TRBV11-2 and TRBJ1-3; the D gene is possibly TRBD1 (5 bases). This CDR3 spans 18 amino acids. Between the trimmed V and J ends, which lost 4 bases and 0 bases, there was a span of 19 bases. Germline values: CDR1 SGHAT, CDR2 FQNNGV. The CDR3 here is CASSSTGVPLSSGNTIYF. The CDR3 DNA reads TGTGCCAGCAGCTCAACAGGCGTACCCTTAAGCTCTGGAAACACCATATATTTT.

This chain joins TRBV19 and TRBJ2-7; the D is unclear. Trimming took off 1 base at V and 0 bases at J, with 10 bases between the two ends. The germline CDR1 and CDR2 sequences are LNHDA and SQIVND (reference sequence). CDR3 length equals 15 residues. The CDR3, as DNA: TGTGCCAGTAGTATAGTATTTGGCCCCTCCTACGAGCAGTACTTC. Translating it yields CASSIVFGPSYEQYF.

Only one count was recorded for this clone. The chain uses TRBV21-1 and TRBJ1-2; the table's D call TRBD1 went unverified against the DNA. TRBV21-1 counts as a pseudogene. There are 16 residues in the CDR3. CDR3 region: CASSKGPGQTNYGYTF. CDR3 nucleotide sequence: TGTGCCAGCAGCAAAGGTCCGGGACAGACTAACTATGGCTACACCTTC.